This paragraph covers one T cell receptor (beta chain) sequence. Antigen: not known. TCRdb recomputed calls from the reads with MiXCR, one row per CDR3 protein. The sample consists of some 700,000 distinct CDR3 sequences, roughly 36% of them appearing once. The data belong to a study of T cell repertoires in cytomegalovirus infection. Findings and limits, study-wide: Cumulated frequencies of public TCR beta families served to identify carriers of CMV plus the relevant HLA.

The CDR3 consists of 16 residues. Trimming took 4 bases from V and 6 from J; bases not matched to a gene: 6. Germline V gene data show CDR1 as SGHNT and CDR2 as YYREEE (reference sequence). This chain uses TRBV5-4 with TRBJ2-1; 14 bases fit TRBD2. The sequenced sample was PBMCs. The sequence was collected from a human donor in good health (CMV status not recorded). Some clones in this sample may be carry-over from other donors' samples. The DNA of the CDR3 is TGTGCCAGCAGCGGGGCCGGACTAGCGGGAGGCAATGAGCAGTTCTTC. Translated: CASSGAGLAGGNEQFF. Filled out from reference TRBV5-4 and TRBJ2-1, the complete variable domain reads ETGVTQSPTHLIKTRGQQVTLRCSSQSGHNTVSWYQQALGQGPQFIFQYYREEENGRGNFPPRFSGLQFPNYSSELNVNALELDDSALYLCASSGAGLAGGNEQFFGPGTRLTVL.